These T cell receptor beta chains were read from a single sample in a study of T cells in Graves' hyperthyroidism and ophthalmopathy. TCRdb recomputed calls from the multiplex PCR reads with MiXCR, one row per CDR3 protein. Seen here are 300,000 to 400,000 distinct CDR3 sequences, over 11% observed once, and the top ten hold about 26%. Material for sequencing was blood. These receptors were collected from a woman in her thirties with Graves' hyperthyroidism. Each CDR3 is given with its conserved first and last residue. Each record gives: J gene, clone size, D gene, V gene, CDR3 DNA, CDR3 protein. A D gene is named only where the DNA matches it firmly. Expanded clones are given a class, and other clones once, few, many or no size at all.

J: TRBJ2-3; size: few; D: TRBD2; V: TRBV20-1; DNA: TGCAGTGCTAGGGAGGGACTAGCGGGAAACACAGATACGCAGTATTTT; CDR3: CSAREGLAGNTDTQYF
J: TRBJ1-1; size: NA; D: NA; V: TRBV5-1; DNA: TGCGCCAGCCGACAGGTATTGGACACTGAAGCTTTCTTT; CDR3: CASRQVLDTEAFF
J: TRBJ2-1; size: NA; D: NA; V: TRBV6-2/TRBV6-3; DNA: TGTGCCAGCAGTTACCTCTACAATGAGCAGTTCTTC; CDR3: CASSYLYNEQFF
J: TRBJ1-6; size: many; D: TRBD1; V: TRBV6-1; DNA: TGTGCCAGCAGCGGGACAGGGGTCTCACCCCTCCACTTT; CDR3: CASSGTGVSPLHF
J: TRBJ1-3; size: NA; D: TRBD1; V: TRBV3-1; DNA: TGTGCCAGCAGCCTAGGGACAGGGCTAGTTGGAAACACCATATATTTT; CDR3: CASSLGTGLVGNTIYF
J: TRBJ1-5; size: many; D: NA; V: TRBV28; DNA: TGTGCCAGCAGTCCATCAAGGGCTGGCAATCAGCCCCAGCATTTT; CDR3: CASSPSRAGNQPQHF
J: TRBJ2-1; size: NA; D: NA; V: TRBV28; DNA: TGTGCCAGCAAAAAGGAGTTGTCTGGAGGTGAGCAGTTCTTC; CDR3: CASKKELSGGEQFF
J: TRBJ2-5; size: many; D: NA; V: TRBV5-1; DNA: TGCGCCAGCAGCTGGGAGCCGTGGGAGACCCAGTACTTC; CDR3: CASSWEPWETQYF
J: TRBJ1-6; size: many; D: NA; V: TRBV11-2; DNA: TGTGCCAGCAGCTTAGGGGCAGGGTATTCACCCCTCCACTTT; CDR3: CASSLGAGYSPLHF
J: TRBJ2-7; size: many; D: NA; V: TRBV11-2; DNA: TGTGCCAGCAGCTTGGGTTGGTCAGGGACTTCCGAGCAGTACTTC; CDR3: CASSLGWSGTSEQYF
J: TRBJ2-1; size: many; D: TRBD2; V: TRBV2; DNA: TGTGCCAGCAGTGAAAAAGCGGGAGGGCCAGGGGAGCAGTTCTTC; CDR3: CASSEKAGGPGEQFF
J: TRBJ2-1; size: many; D: TRBD2; V: TRBV12-3/TRBV12-4; DNA: TGTGCCAGCAGTTTACCGGGACTAGCCTACAATGAGCAGTTCTTC; CDR3: CASSLPGLAYNEQFF
J: TRBJ1-5; size: many; D: NA; V: TRBV30; DNA: TGTGCCTGGAATCAGCCCCAGCATTTT; CDR3: CAWNQPQHF
J: TRBJ2-7; size: many; D: NA; V: TRBV30; DNA: TGTGCCTGGAGAACGGGACTGGCGTACGAGCAGTACTTC; CDR3: CAWRTGLAYEQYF
J: TRBJ2-2; size: NA; D: TRBD2; V: TRBV24-1; DNA: TGTGCCACCAGTGACCTAGCGGGAGCCACCGGGGAGCTGTTTTTT; CDR3: CATSDLAGATGELFF
J: TRBJ2-4; size: many; D: NA; V: TRBV15; DNA: TGTGCCACCAGTACGGGGGGCAACGCCAAAAACATTCAGTACTTC; CDR3: CATSTGGNAKNIQYF
J: TRBJ1-2; size: NA; D: TRBD1; V: TRBV7-2; DNA: TGTGCCAGCAGCTTAGGCGGACAGGGTTTTGGCTACACCTTC; CDR3: CASSLGGQGFGYTF
J: TRBJ2-7; size: few; D: TRBD2; V: TRBV20-1; DNA: TGCAGTGCTAGTAGCGGGATCGACTACGAGCAGTACTTC; CDR3: CSASSGIDYEQYF
J: TRBJ2-2; size: few; D: NA; V: TRBV29-1; DNA: TGCAGCGTTAAGCTTCTGGGGGCAACCGGGGAGCTGTTTTTT; CDR3: CSVKLLGATGELFF
J: TRBJ2-4; size: NA; D: TRBD1; V: TRBV27; DNA: TGTGCCAGCAGTTTATCGGGACAGGGGTTCATTCAGTACTTC; CDR3: CASSLSGQGFIQYF
J: TRBJ2-5; size: few; D: NA; V: TRBV7-8; DNA: TGTGCCAGCAGAAACATAAACCAGGCGGGGGAGACCCAGTACTTC; CDR3: CASRNINQAGETQYF
J: TRBJ1-2; size: NA; D: TRBD1; V: TRBV29-1; DNA: TGCAGCGTCAGGACAGGGTCTGGCTACACCTTC; CDR3: CSVRTGSGYTF
J: TRBJ2-1; size: few; D: TRBD2; V: TRBV19; DNA: TGTGCCAGTAGTCTACTAGCGGGAGGAGGTAATGAGCAGTTCTTC; CDR3: CASSLLAGGGNEQFF
J: TRBJ2-2; size: many; D: NA; V: TRBV6-1; DNA: TGTGCCAGCAGGGGAACTCTACTGGTCAGGGAGCTGTTTTTT; CDR3: CASRGTLLVRELFF
J: TRBJ2-1; size: many; D: TRBD2; V: TRBV20-1; DNA: TGCAGTGCTACCGGACTAGCGGGAGCCAGCCCCAATGAGCAGTTCTTC; CDR3: CSATGLAGASPNEQFF
J: TRBJ2-7; size: many; D: NA; V: TRBV6-2/TRBV6-3; DNA: TGTGCCAGCAATTCGAACCTCATCTACGAGCAGTACTTC; CDR3: CASNSNLIYEQYF
J: TRBJ2-7; size: many; D: NA; V: TRBV20-1; DNA: TGCAGTGCTAGGGGTATGTGGGCTATATACGAGCAGTACTTC; CDR3: CSARGMWAIYEQYF
J: TRBJ2-7; size: many; D: NA; V: TRBV20-1; DNA: TGCAGTGCTAGAATTCCCAAGGGGTACGAGCAGTACTTC; CDR3: CSARIPKGYEQYF
J: TRBJ2-5; size: few; D: NA; V: TRBV7-2; DNA: TGTGCCAGCAGCTTAGAGCCCACAGGGTCCCGAGAGACCCAGTACTTC; CDR3: CASSLEPTGSRETQYF
J: TRBJ1-6; size: NA; D: TRBD1; V: TRBV10-3; DNA: TGTGCCGCCTCCGGGACAGGCTCATCACCCCTCCACTTT; CDR3: CAASGTGSSPLHF
J: TRBJ2-4; size: many; D: NA; V: TRBV25-1; DNA: TGTGCCAGCAGTGAAGGAGGAGGGGTGAACAAAAACATTCAGTACTTC; CDR3: CASSEGGGVNKNIQYF
J: TRBJ2-2; size: many; D: NA; V: TRBV28; DNA: TGTGCCAGCAGTTTAGGGCCAAACACCGGGGAGCTGTTTTTT; CDR3: CASSLGPNTGELFF
J: TRBJ1-4; size: NA; D: NA; V: TRBV7-2; DNA: TGTGCCAGCAGCATTCCGGGGAACTCTGTTGAAAAACTGTTTTTT; CDR3: CASSIPGNSVEKLFF
J: TRBJ2-1; size: NA; D: NA; V: TRBV7-2; DNA: TGTGCCAGCAGCTTTCGACCGGGGCATGAGCAGTTCTTC; CDR3: CASSFRPGHEQFF
J: TRBJ1-1; size: NA; D: TRBD1; V: TRBV6-1; DNA: TGTGCCAGCAGCCACGGGACAGGGATATTGAACACTGAAGCTTTCTTT; CDR3: CASSHGTGILNTEAFF
J: TRBJ1-2; size: many; D: TRBD1; V: TRBV28; DNA: TGTGCCAGCAGTTTAAACGGACAGGGGGTTGGCTACACCTTC; CDR3: CASSLNGQGVGYTF
J: TRBJ2-7; size: few; D: NA; V: TRBV2; DNA: TGTGCCAGCATTCGGACAGTCTACGAGCAGTACTTC; CDR3: CASIRTVYEQYF
J: TRBJ2-1; size: many; D: NA; V: TRBV6-1; DNA: TGTGCCAGCAGTGAATTAGCTATCTCGGGTGATGAGCAGTTCTTC; CDR3: CASSELAISGDEQFF
J: TRBJ2-4; size: NA; D: NA; V: TRBV15; DNA: TGTGCCACCAGCAGAGCACAGAAAGCCAAAAACATTCAGTACTTC; CDR3: CATSRAQKAKNIQYF
J: TRBJ1-2; size: NA; D: NA; V: TRBV9; DNA: TGTGCCAGCAGCGTAGACGTGGGCGGCTACACCTTC; CDR3: CASSVDVGGYTF
J: TRBJ2-1; size: few; D: NA; V: TRBV3-1; DNA: TGTGCCAGCAGCCCGCCGTCTCGTCATGAGCAGTTCTTC; CDR3: CASSPPSRHEQFF
J: TRBJ2-4; size: many; D: NA; V: TRBV6-2/TRBV6-3; DNA: TGTGCCAGCAGTTACTCGGTGGCGGCGGGGTCAAGTCAGTACTTC; CDR3: CASSYSVAAGSSQYF
J: TRBJ2-7; size: NA; D: NA; V: TRBV20-1; DNA: TGCAATGCTAGAGATTATCCCCTCCTATCGTGGGTGAGCTCCTACGAGCAGTACTTC; CDR3: CNARDYPLLSWVSSYEQYF
J: TRBJ2-3; size: many; D: TRBD2; V: TRBV6-2/TRBV6-3; DNA: TGTGCCAGCAGTTATGGAGCGGGAGTATTGTATACGCAGTATTTT; CDR3: CASSYGAGVLYTQYF
J: TRBJ2-7; size: many; D: TRBD2; V: TRBV2; DNA: TGTGCCAGCAGTGTGGGACTAGCGGGATCCGAGCAGTACTTC; CDR3: CASSVGLAGSEQYF
J: TRBJ1-1; size: NA; D: NA; V: TRBV4-1; DNA: TGCGCCAGCAGCCAAGTTATATCGAGGAACACTGAAGCTTTCTTT; CDR3: CASSQVISRNTEAFF
J: TRBJ2-6; size: NA; D: TRBD2; V: TRBV19; DNA: TGTGCCAGTAGTGGGGGGGACCTCATCTCTGGGGCCAACGTCCTGACTTTC; CDR3: CASSGGDLISGANVLTF
J: TRBJ1-6; size: few; D: NA; V: TRBV7-9; DNA: TGTGCCAGCAGCTTAGATGGAGGAGGGCCATCACCCCTCCACTTT; CDR3: CASSLDGGGPSPLHF
J: TRBJ2-7; size: many; D: TRBD2; V: TRBV20-1; DNA: TGCAGTGCTAGAGGCCCGGGCTCAAGCGGGAGGAGATCCTACGAGCAGTACTTC; CDR3: CSARGPGSSGRRSYEQYF
J: TRBJ2-1; size: NA; D: TRBD2; V: TRBV27; DNA: TGTGCCAGCACCCTGGGTAGCGGGAGGGGGGGGGGCAATGAGCAGTTCTTC; CDR3: CASTLGSGRGGGNEQFF
J: TRBJ2-1; size: many; D: NA; V: TRBV20-1; DNA: TGCAGTGCTAGGTCCCCAGCGGCCCTGCAGTTCTTC; CDR3: CSARSPAALQFF